Listed below are T cell receptor beta chains from one sample, sequenced in a study of early stage breast cancer tumors. Clones were read by immunoSEQ multiplex PCR, and TCRdb kept only the in-frame ones, dropping some. The sample comprises some 11,000 clones, 55% to 75% of which are singletons, and more than 20% rests with the top ten. The sequenced sample was breast tumor tissue. These receptors all stem from a person aged 40-50 years with breast cancer. Each CDR3 is given with its conserved first and last residue. D genes are given only for firm matches. Size is omitted from some rows. Given values are once, few, many or a class for expanded clones.

TRBV11-3	-	TRBD2	TRBJ2-5	CASSFLAGGQETQYF	TGTGCCAGCAGCTTCCTAGCGGGGGGGCAAGAGACCCAGTACTTC
TRBV29-1	-	TRBD2	TRBJ2-2	CSVDGLAGGTGELFF	TGCAGCGTTGACGGACTAGCGGGAGGAACCGGGGAGCTGTTTTTT
TRBV6-1	-	TRBD2	TRBJ2-5	CASMGQREGETQYF	TGTGCCAGCATGGGTCAGCGGGAGGGAGAGACCCAGTACTTC
TRBV7-9	-	-	TRBJ2-5	CASSLDAEETQYF	TGTGCCAGCAGCTTAGACGCCGAAGAGACCCAGTACTTC
TRBV2	-	-	TRBJ1-4	CASSVSRGPNEKLFF	TGTGCCAGCAGTGTAAGCCGGGGTCCTAATGAAAAACTGTTTTTT
TRBV19	-	TRBD1	TRBJ2-2	CASRPGQANTGELFF	TGTGCCAGTAGACCTGGACAGGCTAACACCGGGGAGCTGTTTTTT
TRBV2	-	-	TRBJ1-1	CASLRDNLYLEAFF	TGTGCCAGCCTCCGGGACAATCTCTACCTTGAAGCTTTCTTT
TRBV10-1	-	-	TRBJ2-2	CASSAGRGELFF	TGCGCCAGCAGTGCTGGTCGCGGGGAGCTGTTTTTT
TRBV7-2	-	-	TRBJ2-1	CASSTRAAGEQFF	TGTGCCAGCAGCACGAGGGCGGCCGGTGAGCAGTTCTTC
TRBV4-1	-	-	TRBJ1-4	CASSQDVILINEKLFF	TGCGCCAGCAGCCAAGATGTAATATTAATAAATGAAAAACTGTTTTTT
TRBV14	-	TRBD1	TRBJ2-7	CASSQWTGRSEQYF	TGTGCCAGCAGCCAATGGACAGGGCGGAGCGAGCAGTACTTC
TRBV30	-	-	TRBJ2-3	CAWGGPRPADTQYF	TGTGCCTGGGGAGGCCCCCGCCCTGCAGATACGCAGTATTTT
TRBV2	-	-	TRBJ2-5	CASSSTRDTKTQYF	TGTGCCAGCAGTTCCACCAGGGACACAAAGACCCAGTACTTC
TRBV5-1	-	TRBD1	TRBJ1-4	CASSSDRVDEKLFF	TGCGCCAGCAGCTCGGACAGGGTTGATGAAAAACTGTTTTTT
TRBV7-2	-	TRBD1	TRBJ2-2	CASSSGGQGNTGELFF	TGTGCCAGCAGCTCCGGCGGACAGGGGAACACCGGGGAGCTGTTTTTT
TRBV5-4	-	TRBD2	TRBJ2-3	CASSQTKTSGNTDTQYF	TGTGCCAGCAGCCAAACTAAGACTAGCGGAAACACAGATACGCAGTATTTT
TRBV11-1	-	TRBD1	TRBJ2-5	CASSLVGTGGRRAQYF	TGTGCCAGCAGCTTAGTTGGGACAGGAGGCAGGCGAGCCCAGTACTTC
TRBV30	-	-	TRBJ1-4	CAWSPGYGEKLFF	TGTGCCTGGAGTCCCGGGTATGGTGAAAAACTGTTTTTT
TRBV11-1	few	-	TRBJ2-2	CASSHIRQVNTGELFF	TGTGCCAGCAGCCATATCCGACAGGTGAACACCGGGGAGCTGTTTTTT
TRBV7-2	-	-	TRBJ2-7	CASGPPLEQYF	TGTGCCAGCGGCCCCCCCCTCGAGCAGTACTTC
TRBV6-6	-	-	TRBJ2-2	CASSYFGAGELFF	TGTGCCAGCAGTTACTTTGGGGCCGGGGAGCTGTTTTTT
TRBV19	-	TRBD2	TRBJ2-5	CASNPGGTETQYF	TGTGCCAGTAACCCGGGAGGGACAGAGACCCAGTACTTC
TRBV19	-	TRBD1	TRBJ1-5	CASSATPGQLGNNQPQHF	TGTGCCAGTAGCGCTACCCCGGGACAGCTAGGCAACAATCAGCCCCAGCATTTT
TRBV19	once	TRBD2	TRBJ2-3	CASSIATPGTSGLLTDTQYF	TGTGCCAGTAGTATAGCCACACCCGGGACTAGCGGGTTGCTCACAGATACGCAGTATTTT
TRBV18	once	TRBD2	TRBJ2-3	CASSPLAGGTDTQYF	TGTGCCAGCTCACCACTAGCGGGGGGCACAGATACGCAGTATTTT
TRBV7-2	-	-	TRBJ2-3	CASSIGGLITDTQYF	TGTGCCAGCAGCATAGGGGGTCTCATCACAGATACGCAGTATTTT
TRBV5-1	-	TRBD1	TRBJ2-1	CASSTRQGTTYNEQFF	TGCGCCAGCAGCACAAGACAGGGTACTACCTACAATGAGCAGTTCTTC
TRBV5-8	-	-	TRBJ1-2	CASLRQSSNYGYTF	TGTGCCAGCCTGCGACAGTCCTCTAACTATGGCTACACCTTC
TRBV11-2	-	-	TRBJ2-5	CASSLRMTASSGQYF	TGTGCCAGCAGCTTGAGGATGACTGCTTCCTCCGGGCAGTACTTC
TRBV5-1	-	TRBD1	TRBJ2-7	CASSLGQGTREQYF	TGCGCCAGCAGCCTCGGACAGGGGACGAGAGAGCAGTACTTC
TRBV10-1	-	-	TRBJ1-5	CASSESKGGQPQHF	TGCGCCAGCAGTGAGTCGAAGGGAGGCCAGCCCCAGCATTTT
TRBV18	-	-	TRBJ2-1	CASSPRDLGIGEQFF	TGTGCCAGCTCACCCCGGGACCTAGGGATTGGTGAGCAGTTCTTC
TRBV27	-	TRBD1	TRBJ2-5	CASSTRDRDITKTQYF	TGTGCCAGCAGTACTCGGGACAGGGACATTACGAAGACCCAGTACTTC
TRBV18	-	-	TRBJ1-2	CASSRNEGPIGGYTF	TGTGCCAGCTCACGCAATGAGGGGCCCATAGGAGGCTACACCTTC
TRBV25-1	-	-	TRBJ1-1	CASSLNTEAFF	TGTGCCAGCTCACTCAACACTGAAGCTTTCTTT
TRBV6-6	-	TRBD1	TRBJ2-7	CASSDSTGQEQYF	TGTGCCAGCAGTGACTCGACAGGGCAAGAGCAGTACTTC
TRBV12-2	-	-	TRBJ2-1	CASRLGGGTSGNNEQFF	TGTGCAAGTCGCCTCGGGGGGGGGACTAGCGGGAACAATGAGCAGTTCTTC
TRBV5-1	-	-	TRBJ2-2	CASSLRDPPTGELFF	TGCGCCAGCAGCTTGCGTGATCCCCCCACCGGGGAGCTGTTTTTT
TRBV4-2	-	-	TRBJ2-7	CASSPTSGSGSPPYEQYF	TGTGCCAGCAGCCCTACGTCTGGGAGCGGTTCGCCCCCCTACGAGCAGTACTTC
TRBV2	-	TRBD1	TRBJ2-5	CASRLGQDTQYF	TGTGCCAGCAGGCTGGGACAGGATACCCAGTACTTC
TRBV11-2	once	-	TRBJ1-1	CASSLAGLPEAFF	TGTGCCAGCAGCTTAGCTGGTCTCCCTGAAGCTTTCTTT
TRBV19	-	-	TRBJ2-1	CASAPGALAGNNEQFF	TGTGCCAGTGCTCCGGGGGCGCTTGCGGGGAACAATGAGCAGTTCTTC
TRBV6-5	few	-	TRBJ1-3	CASSGGPTGNTIYF	TGTGCCAGCAGTGGAGGGCCGACTGGAAACACCATATATTTT
TRBV27	-	TRBD2	TRBJ2-3	CASSWGRTSGTSTDTQYF	TGTGCCAGCAGTTGGGGGAGGACTAGCGGAACTAGCACAGATACGCAGTATTTT